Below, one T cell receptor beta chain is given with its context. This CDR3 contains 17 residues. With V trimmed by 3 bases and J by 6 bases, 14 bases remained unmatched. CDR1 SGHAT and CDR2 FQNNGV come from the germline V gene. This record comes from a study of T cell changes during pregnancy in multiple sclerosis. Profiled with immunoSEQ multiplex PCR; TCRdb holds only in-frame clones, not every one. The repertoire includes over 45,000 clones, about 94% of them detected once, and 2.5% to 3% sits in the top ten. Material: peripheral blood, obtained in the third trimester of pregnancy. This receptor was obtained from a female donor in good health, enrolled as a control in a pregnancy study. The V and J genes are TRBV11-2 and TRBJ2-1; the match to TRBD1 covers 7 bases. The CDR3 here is CASSFLTRGYFANEQFF. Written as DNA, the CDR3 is TGTGCCAGCAGCTTTCTAACCAGGGGGTATTTCGCCAATGAGCAGTTCTTC.